These 32 T cell receptor beta chains share one sample of origin, sequenced in a study of cytomegalovirus exposure and HLA in healthy donors. Primers for the PCR totalled 60 Vbeta and 13 Jbeta. Clones were sequenced by immunoSEQ multiplex PCR, and TCRdb holds only the in-frame ones, with some missing. Of about 130,000 clones listed, about 83% are singletons. The sequencing sample was made of PBMCs. These receptors all come from a woman between 35 and 50 years old in good health and CMV-seropositive.

The chain combines TRBV30 with TRBJ1-1; 9 positions agree with TRBD1. Germline V gives CDR1 GTSNPN, CDR2 SVGIG (reference sequence). V dropped 0 bases and J dropped 3; count of bases not matched to a gene: 5. The CDR3 totals 15 residues. The CDR3, as DNA: TGTGCCTGGAGTGTACAGGGGGCGCGGGACACTGAAGCTTTCTTT. This gives the protein CAWSVQGARDTEAFF.

The chain employs TRBV27 and TRBJ2-2; D gene uncertain. This CDR3 contains 12 residues. The ends were cut back, 6 bases at V and 5 bases at J, with 7 bases in the middle. The germline V gene has CDR1 MNHEY and CDR2 SMNVEV (reference sequence). CDR3 coding DNA: TGTGCCAGCAGCCCCGGGACCGGGGAGCTGTTTTTT. This translates into CASSPGTGELFF.

The chain couples TRBV10-1 to TRBJ2-3; 8 positions agree with TRBD2. The CDR3 is 15 residues long. CDR1 and CDR2 from the germline V gene are WNHNN and SYGVQD (reference sequence). The V gene end was trimmed by 2 bases and the J gene end by 1 base; junction bases not matched to a gene: 2. The DNA of the CDR3 is TGCGCCAGCAGTGAGGCAGCGGGAGGCACAGATACGCAGTATTTT. It encodes CASSEAAGGTDTQYF.

The chain couples TRBV15 to TRBJ1-4, with D unresolved. The germline CDR1 and CDR2 sequences are LNHNV and YYDKDF (reference sequence). Trimming stripped 0 bases from V and 0 bases from J, with 5 bases between. The CDR3 has 15 amino acids. The CDR3: CATSRDRATNEKLFF. In DNA form, the CDR3 reads TGTGCCACCAGCAGAGATCGTGCAACTAATGAAAAACTGTTTTTT.

The CDR3 reads CASSPGTTPNYGYTF. CDR3 bases: TGTGCCAGCAGCCCCGGGACAACTCCTAACTATGGCTACACCTTC. The gene calls are TRBV6-1 and TRBJ1-2; perhaps TRBD1 as D (6 bases). V lost 6 bases and J 0 bases, leaving 14 bases between the germline ends. Germline V lookup: CDR1 MNHNS, CDR2 SASEGT. CDR3 length equals 15 residues.

V gene TRBV5-4 combines with J gene TRBJ2-2, with 7 bases fitting TRBD2. Trimming removed 0 bases from V and 8 bases from J; junction bases left unmatched: 7. Germline values: CDR1 SGHNT, CDR2 YYREEE (reference sequence). The length of the CDR3 is 15 residues. The DNA of the CDR3 is TGTGCCAGCAGCTTGGCCTGGGCGGGAGCTGGGGAGCTGTTTTTT. Protein sequence: CASSLAWAGAGELFF.

For the CDR3, the DNA is TGTGCCAGCACCCCATGGACCGGGACAGGGGACCACGAGCAGTACTTC. Translating it yields CASTPWTGTGDHEQYF. The chain joins TRBV11-3 to TRBJ2-7; TRBD1 aligns across 10 bases. This CDR3 comprises 16 residues. The junction had 14 bases not matched to a gene; V was cut back by 7 bases and J by 5 bases. Germline V gene data show CDR1 as SGHNT and CDR2 as YENEEA.

This clone appeared a single time. The chain employs TRBV29-1 and TRBJ2-7; TRBD1 agrees at 10 bases. J gave up 2 bases and V 2 bases, and 3 bases lay outside the gene matches. The CDR3 extends over 14 amino acids. CDR1 and CDR2 from the germline V gene are SQVTM and ANQGSEA. This CDR3 is CSVETGTGAYEQYF. The CDR3 nucleotides read TGCAGCGTTGAAACCGGGACAGGGGCCTACGAGCAGTACTTC.

The rearrangement links TRBV7-3 to TRBJ2-1; 9 bases are a match to TRBD2. The CDR3 covers 15 residues. The germline CDR1 and CDR2 sequences are SGHTA and FQGTGA. The V gene end was trimmed by 5 bases and the J gene end by 3 bases; junction bases not matched to a gene: 5. The CDR3 region has the DNA TGTGCCAGCAGCAAGACTAGCGGATTCTACAATGAGCAGTTCTTC. Protein sequence: CASSKTSGFYNEQFF.

The genes are TRBV9 and TRBJ2-5, with 11 bases fitting TRBD2. The germline gives CDR1 SGDLS, CDR2 YYNGEE. This CDR3 is built from 18 residues. V trimming: 4 bases; J trimming: 2 bases; junction bases outside the gene matches: 13. The DNA for the CDR3 is TGTGCCAGCAGCCCGACTAGCGGGATCAATCCGGGGCAAGAGACCCAGTACTTC. Its translation is CASSPTSGINPGQETQYF.

This chain joins TRBV9 and TRBJ2-1; 13 bases fit TRBD2. Germline trimming cut 4 bases from V and 9 bases from J; bases unmatched to any gene: 4. The CDR3 contains 14 residues. Germline V gene lookup returns CDR1 SGDLS and CDR2 YYNGEE. CDR3 residues: CASSIRTSGSEQFF. In DNA form, the CDR3 reads TGTGCCAGCAGCATAAGGACTAGCGGGAGTGAGCAGTTCTTC.

The chain joins TRBV12-2 to TRBJ2-3; the table's TRBD2 call for D was not verified on the DNA. TRBV12-2 is a known pseudogene. The CDR3 is 21 residues long. CDR3 DNA: TGTGCAAGTCGCTTAGCTCCATTATATAGACTAGCCGAATCTCCGACAGATACGCAGTATTTT. It translates to CASRLAPLYRLAESPTDTQYF.

This clone was seen just once. The rearrangement joins TRBV19 to TRBJ2-5, with D possibly TRBD2 on 7 matching bases. The CDR3 contains 17 residues. Trimming took off 8 bases at V and 0 bases at J, with 22 bases between the two ends. Germline CDR1 is LNHDA and CDR2 is SQIVND (reference sequence). The CDR3 reads CASSSGGLQGHQETQYF. CDR3 DNA sequence: TGTGCCAGTTCCTCCGGGGGGCTTCAGGGCCACCAAGAGACCCAGTACTTC.

The chain combines TRBV18 with TRBJ2-1; a weak D match, TRBD1 (5 bases). Trimming removed 3 bases at V and 9 bases at J, with 15 bases between. Germline assignment: CDR1 KGHSH and CDR2 LQKENI. This CDR3 has 14 residues. The CDR3 loop is CASSPTWGVPEQFF. For the CDR3, the DNA is TGTGCCAGCTCACCCACCTGGGGCGTTCCTGAGCAGTTCTTC.

About this clone: One end of the junction varies from germline; a read error may be responsible. Other nucleotide sequences from this sample produce the same CDR3. The chain links TRBV27 to TRBJ1-5, with D perhaps TRBD1 (6 bases). The CDR3 is 14 amino acids. Germline values: CDR1 MNHEY, CDR2 SMNVEV (reference sequence). The CDR3 coding sequence is TGTGCTAGCAGTTTTGGGGGGGCGGGTCAGCCCCAGCATTTT. This gives the protein CASSFGGAGQPQHF.

This clone was found once. V gene TRBV28 combines with J gene TRBJ2-2; 13 nucleotides line up with TRBD2. After removal of 2 bases from V and 6 bases from J, the junction contained 3 bases not matched to a gene. The CDR3 sequence is 16 residues long. CDR1 and CDR2 from the germline V gene are MDHEN and SYDVKM. The CDR3 nucleotides are TGTGCCAGCAGTTTAACTAGCGGGAGGGCCTCCGGGGAGCTGTTTTTT. Encoded protein: CASSLTSGRASGELFF.

V usage is TRBV2 and J usage is TRBJ2-3; 8 nucleotides align to TRBD2. Germline CDR1 reads SNHLY; CDR2 reads FYNNEI. Trimming cost V 6 bases and J 2 bases; bases outside gene matches: 4. The CDR3 has 14 amino acids. CDR3 protein: CASSGLALTDTQYF. CDR3 bases: TGTGCCAGCAGCGGACTAGCACTCACAGATACGCAGTATTTT. The whole variable domain, remainder taken from reference TRBV2 and TRBJ2-3, is EPEVTQTPSHQVTQMGQEVILRCVPISNHLYFYWYRQILGQKVEFLVSFYNNEISEKSEIFDDQFSVERPDGSNFTLKIRSTKLEDSAMYFCASSGLALTDTQYFGPGTRLTVL.

J is TRBJ2-3 and V is TRBV27; D is perhaps TRBD2 (5 bases). The germline V gene has CDR1 MNHEY and CDR2 SMNVEV (reference sequence). There are 18 residues in the CDR3. V dropped 2 bases and J dropped 2 bases, with 20 bases sitting between them. The CDR3 region is CASSLLRPTISYTDTQYF. Written as DNA, the CDR3 is TGTGCCAGCAGTTTACTTCGACCGACTATCTCTTACACAGATACGCAGTATTTT.

The chain is built from TRBV4-1 and TRBJ2-7, with 10 bases lining up with TRBD2. After removal of 0 bases from V and 4 bases from J, the junction contained 6 bases not matched to a gene. The CDR3 length is 16 residues. Germline V gives CDR1 MGHRA, CDR2 YSYEKL. The CDR3 loop reads CASSQEKREGRYEQYF. CDR3 bases: TGCGCCAGCAGCCAAGAGAAGCGGGAGGGCCGTTACGAGCAGTACTTC.

This chain joins TRBV30 and TRBJ2-7; 9 bases agree with TRBD1. Unmatched junction bases numbered 5, after V lost 3 bases and J lost 2 bases. The CDR3 runs 14 residues. The V gene's germline CDR1 is GTSNPN and CDR2 SVGIG (reference sequence). This CDR3 is CAWRRQGGTYEQYF. The CDR3 coding sequence is TGTGCCTGGAGGCGACAGGGGGGAACCTACGAGCAGTACTTC.

The rearrangement joins TRBV15 to TRBJ1-1; D is perhaps TRBD1 (6 bases). The CDR3 runs to 14 residues. The V gene lost 6 bases and the J gene lost 0 bases, with 11 bases spanning the gap. The germline V gene encodes CDR1 LNHNV and CDR2 YYDKDF (reference sequence). The CDR3 region has the DNA TGTGCCACCAGAGGGGGTCAGCTGAACACTGAAGCTTTCTTT. This gives the protein CATRGGQLNTEAFF.

The gene calls are TRBV5-1 and TRBJ2-1; 9 positions match TRBD1. Germline lookup yields CDR1 SGHRS and CDR2 YFSETQ. Trimming removed 0 bases from V and 8 bases from J; junction bases left unmatched: 6. This CDR3 comprises 15 residues. The CDR3 DNA reads TGCGCCAGCAGCTTGGAGGGGACAGGGCATTATGAGCAGTTCTTC. Its protein is CASSLEGTGHYEQFF. Together with reference TRBV5-1 and TRBJ2-1, the CDR3 gives the full variable domain: KAGVTQTPRYLIKTRGQQVTLSCSPISGHRSVSWYQQTPGQGLQFLFEYFSETQRNKGNFPGRFSGRQFSNSRSEMNVSTLELGDSALYLCASSLEGTGHYEQFFGPGTRLTVL.

This clone was seen more than once but under ten times. The chain uses TRBV11-2 and TRBJ2-1; TRBD2 matches 10 bases. V lost 4 bases and J lost 3; bases outside the gene matches: 3. From germline, CDR1 is SGHAT and CDR2 FQNNGV. The CDR3 extends over 15 amino acids. The CDR3 region has the DNA TGTGCCAGCAGCTCTACTAGCGGGATCTACAATGAGCAGTTCTTC. Translation: CASSSTSGIYNEQFF.

The V call is TRBV6-5, the J call TRBJ2-7; D is perhaps TRBD2 (6 bases). CDR3 size: 14 residues. Germline V CDR1 and CDR2: MNHEY, SVGAGI. With 5 bases removed from V and 11 bases from J, the gap between germline ends came to 22 bases. DNA for the CDR3: TGTGCCAGCAGTGCCGGAGGGGTAGCTTTGAAAGAGTACTTC. Translation gives CASSAGGVALKEYF.

This chain uses TRBV9 with TRBJ2-7, with TRBD2 identical over 10 bases. Unmatched junction bases numbered 2, after V lost 0 bases and J lost 2 bases. This CDR3 region has 15 residues. Germline V CDR1 and CDR2: SGDLS, YYNGEE. CDR3 DNA: TGTGCCAGCAGCGTAGGGACTAGCGGCGCCTACGAGCAGTACTTC. Protein product: CASSVGTSGAYEQYF. The entire variable domain, with the rest obtained from reference TRBV9 and TRBJ2-7, is as follows: DSGVTQTPKHLITATGQRVTLRCSPRSGDLSVYWYQQSLDQGLQFLIQYYNGEERAKGNILERFSAQQFPDLHSELNLSSLELGDSALYFCASSVGTSGAYEQYFGPGTRLTVT.

The chain carries TRBV5-4 and TRBJ2-1; TRBD2 matches 9 bases. With 2 bases clipped from V and 0 bases from J, the junction kept 3 bases outside the gene matches. Per germline, CDR1 SGHNT and CDR2 YYREEE (reference sequence). This CDR3 is built from 16 residues. CDR3: CASSLEREASYNEQFF. The DNA for the CDR3 is TGTGCCAGCAGCTTAGAGCGGGAGGCCTCCTACAATGAGCAGTTCTTC.

The CDR3 sequence is CASSLGQTSTDTQYF. CDR3 DNA sequence: TGTGCCAGCAGCTTGGGACAGACTAGCACAGATACGCAGTATTTT. V and J are TRBV5-5 and TRBJ2-3; the D gene is possibly TRBD1 (5 bases). The CDR3 consists of 15 residues. V was shortened by 0 bases and J by 0 bases, with 8 bases between the two germline ends. Per the germline V gene, CDR1 is SGHKS and CDR2 is YYEKEE (reference sequence).

The rearrangement joins TRBV5-6 to TRBJ1-2; D is possibly TRBD1 (5 bases). The CDR3 contains 14 residues. In germline, CDR1 is SGHDT, CDR2 YYEEEE. The germline V and J ends were trimmed by 0 bases and 8 bases, with 14 bases remaining between them. CDR3 in amino acids: CASSLGWGLEGYTF. CDR3 DNA sequence: TGTGCCAGCAGCTTGGGGTGGGGCCTGGAAGGCTACACCTTC. The whole variable domain, filled in from reference TRBV5-6 and TRBJ1-2, reads DAGVTQSPTHLIKTRGQQVTLRCSPKSGHDTVSWYQQALGQGPQFIFQYYEEEERQRGNFPDRFSGHQFPNYSSELNVNALLLGDSALYLCASSLGWGLEGYTFGSGTRLTVV.

V gene TRBV4-2 combines with J gene TRBJ2-7; the D gene is possibly TRBD1 (6 bases). The CDR3 is 15 amino acids. CDR1 and CDR2 (germline): LGHNA, YNFKEQ. The germline V and J ends were trimmed by 2 bases and 5 bases, with 16 bases remaining between them. The CDR3 nucleotides read TGTGCCAGCAGCCAACCAGACAGGTGGGCCGACGAGCAGTACTTC. Its protein is CASSQPDRWADEQYF.

The chain employs TRBV5-1 and TRBJ2-1, with D perhaps matching TRBD1 (5 bases). V was trimmed by 0 bases and J by 7 bases, leaving 17 bases between them. This CDR3 has 16 residues. Per germline, CDR1 SGHRS and CDR2 YFSETQ. For the CDR3, the DNA is TGCGCCAGCAGCTTGGTTGTCTCCAGGGCCCAAAATGAGCAGTTCTTC. Translating gives CASSLVVSRAQNEQFF.

Here the CDR3 reads CATVPGQGKNGYTF. The CDR3, as DNA: TGTGCCACCGTTCCGGGACAGGGCAAGAATGGCTACACCTTC. The chain joins TRBV10-3 to TRBJ1-2, with 9 bases aligning to TRBD1. The V and J ends lost 10 bases and 6 bases, in that order; junction bases with no gene match: 12. CDR1 is ENHRY, CDR2 SYGVKD, per germline. The CDR3 loop spans 14 amino acids.

Here the CDR3 reads CSGLDTEAFF. The DNA of the CDR3 is TGCTCGGGTTTGGACACTGAAGCTTTCTTT. The rearrangement links TRBV29-1 to TRBJ1-1; D uncertain. The CDR3 is 10 amino acids. Germline values: CDR1 SQVTM, CDR2 ANQGSEA. Full variable domain (missing parts from reference TRBV29-1 and TRBJ1-1): SAVISQKPSRDICQRGTSLTIQCQVDSQVTMMFWYRQQPGQSLTLIATANQGSEATYESGFVIDKFPISRPNLTFSTLTVSNMSPEDSSIYLCSGLDTEAFFGQGTRLTVV.